One and the same sample provided the 20 T cell receptor beta chains below, sequenced in a study of blood T cells in healthy people across ages. For the second PCR, which ran for roughly 6 to 12 cycles, a sample-barcoded 5' primer and a J-beta primer mix were used. TCRdb re-derived calls from the 5' RACE reads in MiXCR, one entry per CDR3 protein. The sample lists 600,000 or so distinct CDR3 sequences, around 20% occurring once. The sequenced material came from blood. These receptor sequences come from a man in his 70s in good health.

This clonotype was detected a few times. V usage is TRBV12-3 or TRBV12-4 and J usage is TRBJ1-5, with D uncertain. Deletions cut 3 bases from V and 7 bases from J, with 10 bases between. The CDR3 has 13 residues. CDR3 in DNA: TGTGCCAGCAGTTTTTCCGGGCGGCAGCCCCAGCATTTT. Protein sequence: CASSFSGRQPQHF.

A few counts support this clonotype. This chain uses TRBV6-1 with TRBJ2-4; D perhaps matches TRBD2 (5 bases). Trimming left V 2 bases short and J 0 bases short, with 8 bases between. Germline V gene sequence: CDR1 MNHNS, CDR2 SASEGT. The CDR3 is 15 residues long. The CDR3 is CASSETGLAKNIQYF. CDR3 nucleotide sequence: TGTGCCAGCAGTGAAACCGGACTAGCCAAAAACATTCAGTACTTC.

This clonotype was observed a few times. The chain is built from TRBV2 and TRBJ2-5, with 9 bases fitting TRBD2. The CDR3 is 12 amino acids. The V gene's germline CDR1 is SNHLY and CDR2 FYNNEI. Trimming took 3 bases from V and 11 from J; bases not matched to a gene: 4. CDR3 in amino acids: CASSEVRGGQYF. DNA for the CDR3: TGTGCCAGCAGTGAGGTGCGGGGGGGACAGTACTTC.

The J gene is TRBJ2-7, the V gene TRBV6-6, with TRBD1 matching over 11 bases. The trim removed 0 bases at V and 3 bases at J, leaving 1 base unmatched. This CDR3 is 15 amino acids long. The germline CDR1 and CDR2 sequences are MNHNY and SVGAGI (reference sequence). The CDR3 reads CASSYSGTGGYEQYF. CDR3 bases: TGTGCCAGCAGTTACTCGGGGACAGGGGGCTACGAGCAGTACTTC.

J is TRBJ1-2 and V is TRBV29-1; 11 nucleotides line up with TRBD1. The germline gives CDR1 SQVTM, CDR2 ANQGSEA. This CDR3 spans 13 amino acids. Unmatched junction bases numbered 4, after V lost 1 base and J lost 9 bases. For the CDR3, the DNA is TGCAGCGTTGAAGGGACAGGGGGCAGGAGCTACACCTTC. Its protein is CSVEGTGGRSYTF.

This clonotype was detected many times. This chain uses TRBV7-9 with TRBJ2-5; D possibly corresponds to TRBD1 (6 bases). Deletions cut 4 bases from V and 2 bases from J, with 23 bases between. CDR3 length: 18 residues. CDR1 is SEHNR, CDR2 FQNEAQ, per germline (reference sequence). The chain's CDR3 is CASSSALTTGGEQETQYF. For the CDR3, the DNA is TGTGCCAGCAGCTCAGCGCTCACGACTGGGGGCGAACAAGAGACCCAGTACTTC.

V gene TRBV20-1 combines with J gene TRBJ2-1; D not resolved. CDR1 is DFQATT and CDR2 is SNEGSKA in the germline V gene (reference sequence). The CDR3 spans 11 residues. The germline V and J ends were trimmed by 6 bases and 10 bases, with 13 bases remaining between them. CDR3 in amino acids: CSAKEYGEQFF. In nucleotides, the CDR3 is TGCAGTGCGAAGGAATACGGGGAGCAGTTCTTC.

The chain is built from TRBV20-1 and TRBJ1-3, with D unresolved. Germline loops: CDR1 DFQATT, CDR2 SNEGSKA (reference sequence). With 2 bases removed from V and 4 bases from J, the gap between germline ends came to 12 bases. The CDR3 has 14 amino acids. The CDR3 coding sequence is TGCAGTGCTAGACTGGTCCCGGGAGGAAACACCATATATTTT. This translates into CSARLVPGGNTIYF.

V and J are TRBV6-2 or TRBV6-3 and TRBJ2-2, with 7 bases that match TRBD2. This CDR3 spans 16 amino acids. The ends lost 1 base at V and 2 bases at J; junction bases unmatched: 4. Per germline, CDR1 MNHEY and CDR2 SVGEGT. CDR3: CASSYFGGTNTGELFF. The CDR3, as DNA: TGTGCCAGCAGTTACTTCGGGGGGACTAACACCGGGGAGCTGTTTTTT.

The table lists this clonotype with a few counts. The chain employs TRBV9 and TRBJ2-1; the D is unclear. The CDR3 is made up of 9 amino acids. V was cut by 8 bases and J by 8 bases, with 5 bases left in between. Per the germline V gene, CDR1 is SGDLS and CDR2 is YYNGEE. The CDR3 bases are TGTGCCAGAACGTATGAGCAGTTCTTC. It yields the protein CARTYEQFF.

This clonotype has just a few counts. The rearrangement links TRBV9 to TRBJ1-4; 8 bases are shared with TRBD1. In germline, CDR1 is SGDLS, CDR2 YYNGEE. J lost 8 bases, V lost 3 bases, and 12 bases had no gene match. CDR3 length: 16 residues. CDR3 sequence (DNA): TGTGCCAGCAGCGACCAGGGACAGGCCAAGGGGGAAAAACTGTTTTTT. It specifies CASSDQGQAKGEKLFF.

This clonotype was seen more than once but under ten times. The chain couples TRBV27 to TRBJ2-1, with TRBD2 matching 7 bases. The germline gives CDR1 MNHEY, CDR2 SMNVEV (reference sequence). This CDR3 comprises 15 residues. V shed 6 bases, J shed 6 bases, and the junction held 11 bases outside the gene matches. CDR3 in DNA: TGTGCCAGCAGCGCGAGGACTAGGCCCTCCAATGAGCAGTTCTTC. Translation gives CASSARTRPSNEQFF.

This clonotype was detected only a few times. The chain uses TRBV20-1 and TRBJ1-3; no firm D call. The V gene's germline CDR1 is DFQATT and CDR2 SNEGSKA (reference sequence). CDR3 size: 13 residues. V shed 3 bases and J shed 4 bases, with 10 bases lying between them. The CDR3 is CSASRVSGNTIYF. In DNA form, the CDR3 reads TGCAGTGCTAGTAGGGTGTCGGGAAACACCATATATTTT.

The sample holds a few counts of this clonotype. The rearrangement joins TRBV6-2 or TRBV6-3 to TRBJ2-1; TRBD2 matches 9 bases. CDR3 length equals 15 residues. Germline loops: CDR1 MNHEY, CDR2 SVGEGT. With V trimmed by 6 bases and J by 4 bases, 7 bases remained unmatched. The CDR3 DNA reads as TGTGCCAGCAGAATAGCGGGAGCTCGGTACAATGAGCAGTTCTTC. Translating gives CASRIAGARYNEQFF.

The chain employs TRBV5-5 and TRBJ2-5; D perhaps matches TRBD2 (5 bases). The DNA end is a closer match to TRBJ2-7, so the J assignment may be wrong. The CDR3 is 15 amino acids. CDR1 and CDR2 from the germline V gene are SGHKS and YYEKEE (reference sequence). CDR3 in DNA: TGTGCCAGCAGCTTACTGTTCGGAGGATCCTACGAGCAGTACTTC. Its translation: CASSLLFGGSYEQYF.

This chain joins TRBV7-2 and TRBJ1-1, with a possible D match to TRBD1 (6 bases). Germline V lookup: CDR1 SGHTA, CDR2 FQGNSA. With 6 bases removed from V and 3 bases from J, the gap between germline ends came to 11 bases. CDR3 size: 13 residues. CDR3 nucleotide sequence: TGTGCCAGCAGACGGGACATGGACACTGAAGCTTTCTTT. Translating it yields CASRRDMDTEAFF. Full variable domain (missing parts from reference TRBV7-2 and TRBJ1-1): GAGVSQSPSNKVTEKGKDVELRCDPISGHTALYWYRQSLGQGLEFLIYFQGNSAPDKSGLPSDRFSAERTGGSVSTLTIQRTQQEDSAVYLCASRRDMDTEAFFGQGTRLTVV.

To note about this clonotype: Sequence at one end of the junction differs from germline and may be a read error. J is TRBJ2-1 and V is TRBV3-1, with D hard to call. Germline loops: CDR1 LGHDT, CDR2 YNNKEL (reference sequence). The CDR3 has 15 amino acids. The CDR3: CAISQARPTYNEQFF. CDR3 DNA: TGTGCCATCAGCCAAGCCCGTCCGACCTACAATGAGCAGTTCTTC.

The rearrangement uses TRBV2 and TRBJ1-6, with unresolved D. Per germline, CDR1 SNHLY and CDR2 FYNNEI. The V and J ends lost 5 bases and 7 bases respectively, with 9 bases between them. This CDR3 comprises 13 residues. The CDR3 protein is CASSINSNSPLHF. The CDR3 region has the DNA TGTGCCAGCAGTATCAATTCGAATTCACCCCTCCACTTT.

This clonotype turned up a few times. The rearrangement links TRBV19 to TRBJ2-7; a possible D gene is TRBD2 (7 bases). CDR1 is LNHDA, CDR2 SQIVND, per germline (reference sequence). Trimming shortened V by 9 bases and J by 4 bases, and 19 bases separated the two germline ends. The CDR3 loop spans 14 amino acids. CDR3 DNA sequence: TGTGCCAGCGGCGGGGGCGGGAGACGGTACGAGCAGTACTTC. Translation gives CASGGGGRRYEQYF.

In regard to this clonotype: Mismatch with germline at one junction end may stem from a read error. The chain uses TRBV11-2 and TRBJ2-3, with D hard to call. The length of the CDR3 is 11 residues. Germline V gene sequence: CDR1 SGHAT, CDR2 FQNNGV. The CDR3 sequence: CASSFGMTRYF. Written as DNA, the CDR3 is TGTGCCAGCAGCTTTGGGATGACGCGGTATTTT. Variable domain in full (rest from reference TRBV11-2 and TRBJ2-3): EAGVAQSPRYKIIEKRQSVAFWCNPISGHATLYWYQQILGQGPKLLIQFQNNGVVDDSQLPKDRFSAERLKGVDSTLKIQPAKLEDSAVYLCASSFGMTRYFGPGTRLTVL.